This TCR beta chain was recovered during a study of identical twins. Through template switching, a universal primer site was introduced, and the cDNA contained unique molecular identifiers. A single record per CDR3 protein comes from TCRdb applying MiXCR to the 5' RACE reads. Seen here are roughly 720,000 distinct CDR3 sequences, 15% to 20% observed once, and the top ten hold approximately 14%. This clonotype turned up a few times. What it binds is not known. The CDR3 totals 16 residues. Unmatched junction bases numbered 8, after V lost 1 base and J lost 5 bases. The germline CDR1 and CDR2 sequences are SGHDT and YYEEEE. Overall study results and limits: Out-of-frame TCR alpha sharing observed in monozygotic twins exceeded model estimates.

The same specimen was also included in a second study, on T cells expressing NK-cell markers. That study reports: It was sorted CD3+CD56+NKG2C+, CD3+CD56+NKG2C- and CD3+CD56-NKG2C+ T cells that supplied the TCR beta repertoires. These clonotypes additionally ranked first within the CD3+CD56-NKG2C+ fraction of a handful of donors.

The chain links TRBV5-6 to TRBJ1-5; TRBD1 matches at 8 bases. The sequencing input was PBMCs. The TCR originated in a young woman in good health. The CDR3 region is CASSLNNRGNYQPQHF. CDR3 bases: TGTGCCAGCAGCTTGAATAACAGGGGGAACTATCAGCCCCAGCATTTT.